This T cell receptor (beta chain) comes out of a study of graft-versus-host responses after intestinal transplantation. Looking at the study overall: Anti-thymocyte globulin induction, then tacrolimus and steroids for around three years, went to all recipients.

Notes on the study in general: GvH clonotypes were identified within recipient marrow, with a subset emerging first in ileum or blood.

This CDR3 region has 13 residues. The V gene lost 1 base and the J gene lost 14 bases, with 15 bases spanning the gap. The germline V gene has CDR1 SGHTA and CDR2 FQGNSA. The data were produced by immunoSEQ multiplex PCR, yet TCRdb's version contains in-frame clones alone and is incomplete. In the table there are 49,000 or so clones, just under 95% of which are singletons. With respect to this clone: Its antigen remains unidentified.

This rearrangement joins TRBV7-2 to TRBJ1-3; no definite D call. Sequencing used PBMCs, obtained 750 to 800 days after a first intestinal transplant, on the day of a second. This TCR was recovered from a human patient who received an intestinal transplant, so some T cells may come from the graft donor. The CDR3 DNA reads as TGTGCCAGCAGCTTAGTTCGGGGTTCGGAGTTATATTTT. The encoded protein is CASSLVRGSELYF.